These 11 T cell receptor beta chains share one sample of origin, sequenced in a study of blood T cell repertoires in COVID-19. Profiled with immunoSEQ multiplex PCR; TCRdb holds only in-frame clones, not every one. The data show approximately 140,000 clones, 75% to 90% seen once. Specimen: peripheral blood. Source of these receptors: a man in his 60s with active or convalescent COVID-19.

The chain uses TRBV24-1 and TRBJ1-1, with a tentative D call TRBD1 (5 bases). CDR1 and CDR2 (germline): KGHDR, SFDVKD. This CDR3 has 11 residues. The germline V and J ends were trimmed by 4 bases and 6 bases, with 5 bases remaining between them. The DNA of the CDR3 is TGTGCCACCAGTGAAGGGGCTGAAGCTTTCTTT. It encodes CATSEGAEAFF.

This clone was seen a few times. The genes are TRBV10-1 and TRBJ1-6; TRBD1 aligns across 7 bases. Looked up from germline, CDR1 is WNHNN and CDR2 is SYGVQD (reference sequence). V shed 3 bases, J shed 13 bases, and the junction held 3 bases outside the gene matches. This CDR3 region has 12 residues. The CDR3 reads CASSDPQGPLHF. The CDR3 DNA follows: TGCGCCAGCAGTGATCCACAGGGGCCCCTCCACTTT.

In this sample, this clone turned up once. The chain's CDR3 is CASSVEVGSGTQYF. CDR3 in DNA: TGTGCCAGCAGCGTAGAGGTCGGGTCGGGTACGCAGTATTTT. The chain couples TRBV9 to TRBJ2-3; D gene uncertain. With 0 bases removed from V and 8 bases from J, the gap between germline ends came to 13 bases. The CDR3 loop spans 14 amino acids. Germline V gives CDR1 SGDLS, CDR2 YYNGEE.

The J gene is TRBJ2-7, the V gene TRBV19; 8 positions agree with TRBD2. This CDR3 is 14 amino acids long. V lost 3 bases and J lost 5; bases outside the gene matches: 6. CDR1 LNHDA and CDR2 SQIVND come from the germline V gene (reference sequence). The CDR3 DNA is TGTGCCAGTAGTATTGTTATCGGGAGGGACGAGCAGTACTTC. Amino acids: CASSIVIGRDEQYF.

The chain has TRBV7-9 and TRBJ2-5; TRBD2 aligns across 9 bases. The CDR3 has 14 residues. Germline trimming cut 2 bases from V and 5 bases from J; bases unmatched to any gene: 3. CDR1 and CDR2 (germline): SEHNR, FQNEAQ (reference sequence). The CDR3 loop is CASSLKAGGETQYF. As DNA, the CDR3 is TGTGCCAGCAGCTTAAAAGCGGGAGGTGAGACCCAGTACTTC.

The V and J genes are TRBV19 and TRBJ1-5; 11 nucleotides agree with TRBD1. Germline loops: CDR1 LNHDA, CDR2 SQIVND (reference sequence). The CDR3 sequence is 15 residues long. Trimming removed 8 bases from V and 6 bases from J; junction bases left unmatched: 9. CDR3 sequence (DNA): TGTGCCAGTCTGGACAGGGGGCGTTCCGGTCAGCCCCAGCATTTT. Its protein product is CASLDRGRSGQPQHF.

DNA for the CDR3: TGCGCCAGCAGTCGCCAGGGTCCCGGGGAGACCCAGTACTTC. The encoded protein is CASSRQGPGETQYF. The J gene is TRBJ2-5, the V gene TRBV5-1; D is possibly TRBD1 (5 bases). V dropped 5 bases and J dropped 5 bases, with 16 bases sitting between them. Germline CDR1 and CDR2: SGHRS and YFSETQ. The CDR3 spans 14 residues.

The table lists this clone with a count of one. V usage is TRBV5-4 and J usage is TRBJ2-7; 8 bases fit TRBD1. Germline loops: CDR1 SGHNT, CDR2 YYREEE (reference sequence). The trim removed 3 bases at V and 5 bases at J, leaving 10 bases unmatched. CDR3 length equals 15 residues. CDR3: CASSSARTGLDEQYF. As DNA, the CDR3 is TGTGCCAGCAGCTCGGCTCGGACAGGGTTGGACGAGCAGTACTTC. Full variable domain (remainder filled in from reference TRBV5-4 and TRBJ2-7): ETGVTQSPTHLIKTRGQQVTLRCSSQSGHNTVSWYQQALGQGPQFIFQYYREEENGRGNFPPRFSGLQFPNYSSELNVNALELDDSALYLCASSSARTGLDEQYFGPGTRLTVT.

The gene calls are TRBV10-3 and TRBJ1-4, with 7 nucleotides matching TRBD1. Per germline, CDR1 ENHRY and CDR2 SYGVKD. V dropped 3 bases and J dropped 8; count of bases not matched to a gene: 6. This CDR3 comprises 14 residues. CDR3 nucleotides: TGTGCCATCAGTGATACAGGGGTAGAGGAAAAACTGTTTTTT. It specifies CAISDTGVEEKLFF.

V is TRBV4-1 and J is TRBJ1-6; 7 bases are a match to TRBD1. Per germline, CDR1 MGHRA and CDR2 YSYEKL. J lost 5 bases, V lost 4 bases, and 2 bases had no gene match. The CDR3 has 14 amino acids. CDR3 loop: CASSLGQDNSPLHF. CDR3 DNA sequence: TGCGCCAGCAGCCTCGGACAGGATAATTCACCCCTCCACTTT.

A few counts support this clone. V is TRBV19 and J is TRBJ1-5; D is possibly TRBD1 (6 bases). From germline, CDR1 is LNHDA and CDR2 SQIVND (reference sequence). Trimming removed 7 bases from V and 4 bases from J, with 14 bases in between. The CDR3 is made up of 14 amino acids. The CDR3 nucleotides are TGTGCCAGTAATGAGGACAGAATAAATCAGCCCCAGCATTTT. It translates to CASNEDRINQPQHF.